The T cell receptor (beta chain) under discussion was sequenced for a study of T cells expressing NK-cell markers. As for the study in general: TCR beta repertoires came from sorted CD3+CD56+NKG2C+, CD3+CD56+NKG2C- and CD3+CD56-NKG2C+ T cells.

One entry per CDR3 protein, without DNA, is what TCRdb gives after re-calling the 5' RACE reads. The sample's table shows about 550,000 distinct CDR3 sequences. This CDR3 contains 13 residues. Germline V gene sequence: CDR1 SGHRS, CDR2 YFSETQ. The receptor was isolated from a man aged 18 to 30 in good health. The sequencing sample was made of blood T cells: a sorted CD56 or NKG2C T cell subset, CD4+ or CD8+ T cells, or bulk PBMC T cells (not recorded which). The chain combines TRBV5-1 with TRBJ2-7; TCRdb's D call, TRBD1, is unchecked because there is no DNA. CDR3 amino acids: CASSYRDRKEQYF.